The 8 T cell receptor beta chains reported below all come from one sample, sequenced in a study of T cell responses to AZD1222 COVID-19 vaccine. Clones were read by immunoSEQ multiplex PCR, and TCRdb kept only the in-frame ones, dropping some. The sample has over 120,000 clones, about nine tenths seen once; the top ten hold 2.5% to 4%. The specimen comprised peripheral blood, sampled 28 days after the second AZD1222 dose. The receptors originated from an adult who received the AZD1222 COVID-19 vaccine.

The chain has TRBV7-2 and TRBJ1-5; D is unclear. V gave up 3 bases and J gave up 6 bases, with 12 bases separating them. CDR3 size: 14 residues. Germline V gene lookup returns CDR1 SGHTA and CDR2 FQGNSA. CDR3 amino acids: CASSLMGWGQPQHF. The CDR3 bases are TGTGCCAGCAGCTTGATGGGGTGGGGTCAGCCCCAGCATTTT. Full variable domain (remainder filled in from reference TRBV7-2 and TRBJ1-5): GAGVSQSPSNKVTEKGKDVELRCDPISGHTALYWYRQSLGQGLEFLIYFQGNSAPDKSGLPSDRFSAERTGGSVSTLTIQRTQQEDSAVYLCASSLMGWGQPQHFGDGTRLSIL.

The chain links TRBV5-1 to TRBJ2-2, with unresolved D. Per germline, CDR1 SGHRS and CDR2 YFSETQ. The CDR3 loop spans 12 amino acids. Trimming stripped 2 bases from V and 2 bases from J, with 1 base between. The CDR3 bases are TGCGCCAGCAGCTTTAACACCGGGGAGCTGTTTTTT. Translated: CASSFNTGELFF.

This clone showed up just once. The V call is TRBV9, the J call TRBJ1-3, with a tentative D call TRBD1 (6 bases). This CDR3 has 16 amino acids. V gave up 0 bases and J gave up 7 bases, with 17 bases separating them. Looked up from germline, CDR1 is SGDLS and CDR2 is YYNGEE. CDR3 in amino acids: CASSVASLAGANTIYF. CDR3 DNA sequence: TGTGCCAGCAGCGTAGCTAGTTTGGCAGGGGCGAACACCATATATTTT.

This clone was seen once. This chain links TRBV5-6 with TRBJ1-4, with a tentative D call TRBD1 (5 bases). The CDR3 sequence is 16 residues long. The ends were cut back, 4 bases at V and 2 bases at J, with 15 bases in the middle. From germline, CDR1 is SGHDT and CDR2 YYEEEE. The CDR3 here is CASSPGPWGTNEKLFF. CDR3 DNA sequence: TGTGCCAGCAGCCCGGGCCCCTGGGGCACTAATGAAAAACTGTTTTTT.

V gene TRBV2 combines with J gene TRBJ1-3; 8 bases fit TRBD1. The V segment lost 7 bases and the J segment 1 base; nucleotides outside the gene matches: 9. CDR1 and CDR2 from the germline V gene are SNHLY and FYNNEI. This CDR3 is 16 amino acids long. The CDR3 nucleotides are TGTGCCAGCACCAGGGGGCACTCGGGGTCTGGAAACACCATATATTTT. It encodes CASTRGHSGSGNTIYF.

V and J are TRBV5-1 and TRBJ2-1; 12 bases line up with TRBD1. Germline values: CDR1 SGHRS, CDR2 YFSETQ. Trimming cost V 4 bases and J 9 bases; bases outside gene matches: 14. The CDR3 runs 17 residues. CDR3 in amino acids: CASSIRDRGRGAGEQFF. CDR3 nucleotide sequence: TGCGCCAGCAGCATCCGGGACAGGGGGCGGGGTGCTGGTGAGCAGTTCTTC.

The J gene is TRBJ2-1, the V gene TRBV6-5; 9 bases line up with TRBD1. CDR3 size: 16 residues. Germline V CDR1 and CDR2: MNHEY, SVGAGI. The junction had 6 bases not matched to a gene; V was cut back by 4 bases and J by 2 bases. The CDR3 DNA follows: TGTGCCAGCAGTTCACAGGGGGCTCAACCCTACAATGAGCAGTTCTTC. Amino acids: CASSSQGAQPYNEQFF.

In DNA, the CDR3 is TGTGCCAGAAGCCCAGAAGCAGGTAACTACGAGCAGTACTTC. It yields the protein CARSPEAGNYEQYF. V usage is TRBV7-5 and J usage is TRBJ2-7; the D segment call TRBD1 is taken from the table without a DNA check. TRBV7-5 is assigned pseudogene status. The length of the CDR3 is 14 residues.